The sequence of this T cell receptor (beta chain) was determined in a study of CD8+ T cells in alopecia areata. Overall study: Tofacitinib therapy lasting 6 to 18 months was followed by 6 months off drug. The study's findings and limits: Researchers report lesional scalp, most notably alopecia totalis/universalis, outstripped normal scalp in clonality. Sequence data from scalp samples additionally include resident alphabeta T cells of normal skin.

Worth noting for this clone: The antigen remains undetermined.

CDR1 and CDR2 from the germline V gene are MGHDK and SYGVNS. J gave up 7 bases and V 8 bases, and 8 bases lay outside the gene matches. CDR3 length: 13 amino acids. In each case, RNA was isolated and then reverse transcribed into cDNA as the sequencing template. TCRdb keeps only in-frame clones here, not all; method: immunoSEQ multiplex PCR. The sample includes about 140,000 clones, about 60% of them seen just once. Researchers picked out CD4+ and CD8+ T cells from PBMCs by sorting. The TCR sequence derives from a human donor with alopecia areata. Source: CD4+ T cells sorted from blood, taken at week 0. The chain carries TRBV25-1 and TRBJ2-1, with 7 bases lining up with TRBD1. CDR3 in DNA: TGTGCCAGCCAATCAGGGGGTGGGAATGAGCAGTTCTTC. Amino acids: CASQSGGGNEQFF.